This T cell receptor (beta chain) is from a study of cytomegalovirus exposure and HLA in healthy donors. Vbeta (60) and Jbeta (13) primers were used in the PCR. TCRdb keeps only in-frame clones here, not all; method: immunoSEQ multiplex PCR. Of 80,000 to 100,000 clones in the sample, 69% were seen once. Study-level results: Published work reported that the classifier diagnosed cytomegalovirus status with high specificity and sensitivity.

Trimming removed 1 base from V and 5 bases from J; junction bases left unmatched: 9. CDR3 length: 17 residues. The germline gives CDR1 SGHVS, CDR2 FNYEAQ. On this clone itself: The antigen is undetermined.

The chain combines TRBV7-6 with TRBJ2-2; 8 nucleotides agree with TRBD1. Sequencing used PBMCs. This TCR was recovered from a female donor in good health and CMV-seronegative. The CDR3 DNA reads TGTGCCAGCAGCTTAGTCGGGCAGGGGGCTATGACCGGGGAGCTGTTTTTT. It yields the protein CASSLVGQGAMTGELFF.